This T cell receptor (beta chain) was found in a study of blood T cell repertoires in COVID-19. Looking at the study overall: T cells, B-cell-depleted T cells, or PBMCs supplied cDNA or gDNA.

Assay: immunoSEQ multiplex PCR; the TCRdb copy retains only in-frame clones and omits some. The sample lists just under 350,000 clones; about 83% were seen once. Germline V gene data show CDR1 as KGHSH and CDR2 as LQKENI. The CDR3 totals 16 residues. V was trimmed by 4 bases and J by 2 bases, leaving 15 bases between them. The clonotype comes from a man aged 25-45 years with active or convalescent COVID-19. This chain joins TRBV18 and TRBJ2-1, with TRBD2 as a possible D gene (5 bases). The sequencing input was peripheral blood. This CDR3 is CASSRQAAITYNEQFF. In nucleotides, the CDR3 is TGTGCCAGCTCACGGCAAGCGGCGATAACCTACAATGAGCAGTTCTTC.